Sequencing of this T cell receptor beta chain was carried out in a study of spatial heterogeneity in lung cancer. Overall study context: There were, on average, more than 9.5 raw-read appearances for each unique TCR and UMI combination.

This CDR3 region has 14 residues. Trimming removed 1 base at V and 7 bases at J, with 10 bases between. Looked up from germline, CDR1 is MNHNS and CDR2 is SASEGT. This clonotype is classed as large. TCRdb re-derived calls from the 5' RACE reads in MiXCR, one entry per CDR3 protein. Here the sample spans about 500 distinct CDR3 sequences, approximately 14% being singletons. Time point of the sample: sample taken at primary tumor resection. The chain employs TRBV6-1 and TRBJ1-4, with D uncertain. The TCR sequence derives from a male donor with early-stage non-small cell lung cancer. The material sequenced was normal lung tissue next to the tumor, taken at surgery. The CDR3 DNA is TGTGCCAGCAGTGAAGACGGGCCAAGTGAAAAACTGTTTTTT. Its translation: CASSEDGPSEKLFF.